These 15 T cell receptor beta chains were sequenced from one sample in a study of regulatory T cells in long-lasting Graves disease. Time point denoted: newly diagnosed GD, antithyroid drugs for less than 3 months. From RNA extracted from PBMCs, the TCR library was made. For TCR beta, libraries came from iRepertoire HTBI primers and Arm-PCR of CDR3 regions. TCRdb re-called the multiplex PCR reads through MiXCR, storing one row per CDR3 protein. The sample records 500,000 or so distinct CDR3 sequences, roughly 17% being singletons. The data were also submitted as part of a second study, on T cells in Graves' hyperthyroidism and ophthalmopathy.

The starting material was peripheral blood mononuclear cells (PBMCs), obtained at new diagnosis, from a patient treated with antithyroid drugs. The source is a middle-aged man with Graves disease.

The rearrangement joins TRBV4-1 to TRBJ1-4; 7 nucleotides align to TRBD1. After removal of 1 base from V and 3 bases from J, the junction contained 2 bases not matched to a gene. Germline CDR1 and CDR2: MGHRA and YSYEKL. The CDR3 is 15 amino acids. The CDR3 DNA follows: TGCGCCAGCAGCCAAGGAGGGACAGCTAATGAAAAACTGTTTTTT. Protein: CASSQGGTANEKLFF.

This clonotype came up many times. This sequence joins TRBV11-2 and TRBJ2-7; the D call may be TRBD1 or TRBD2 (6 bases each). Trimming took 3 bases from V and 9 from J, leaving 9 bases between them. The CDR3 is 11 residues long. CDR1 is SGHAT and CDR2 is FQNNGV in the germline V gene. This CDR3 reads CASSLEGGQYF. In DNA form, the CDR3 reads TGTGCCAGCAGCTTGGAGGGGGGGCAGTACTTC.

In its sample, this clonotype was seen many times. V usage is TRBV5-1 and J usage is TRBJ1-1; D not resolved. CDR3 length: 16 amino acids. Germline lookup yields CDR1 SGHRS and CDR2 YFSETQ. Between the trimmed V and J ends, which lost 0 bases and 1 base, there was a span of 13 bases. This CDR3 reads CASSLEGATRNTEAFF. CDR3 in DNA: TGCGCCAGCAGCTTGGAGGGCGCAACCCGGAACACTGAAGCTTTCTTT.

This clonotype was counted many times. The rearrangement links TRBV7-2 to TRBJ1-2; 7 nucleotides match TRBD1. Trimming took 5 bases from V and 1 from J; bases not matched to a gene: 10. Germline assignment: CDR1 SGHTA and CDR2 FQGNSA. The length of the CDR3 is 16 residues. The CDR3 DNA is TGTGCCAGCAGCCAAACCGGGACAGCAAATAACTATGGCTACACCTTC. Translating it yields CASSQTGTANNYGYTF.

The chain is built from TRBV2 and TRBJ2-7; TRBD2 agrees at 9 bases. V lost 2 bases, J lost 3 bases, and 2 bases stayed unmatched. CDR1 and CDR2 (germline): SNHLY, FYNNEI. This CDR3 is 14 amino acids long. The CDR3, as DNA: TGTGCCAGCAGTGAACTGACTAGCGGCTACGAGCAGTACTTC. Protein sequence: CASSELTSGYEQYF.

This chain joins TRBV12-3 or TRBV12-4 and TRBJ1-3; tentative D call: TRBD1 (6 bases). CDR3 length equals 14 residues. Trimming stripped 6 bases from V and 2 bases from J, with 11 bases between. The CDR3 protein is CASRKAGAGNTIYF. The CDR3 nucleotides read TGTGCCAGCAGGAAAGCAGGGGCTGGAAACACCATATATTTT.

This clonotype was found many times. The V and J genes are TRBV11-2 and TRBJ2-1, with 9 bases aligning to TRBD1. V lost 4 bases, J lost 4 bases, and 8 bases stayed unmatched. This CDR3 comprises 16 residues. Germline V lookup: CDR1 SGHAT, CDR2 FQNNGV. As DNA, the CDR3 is TGTGCCAGCAGCTACCGAGGGACAGGGATTTACAATGAGCAGTTCTTC. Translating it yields CASSYRGTGIYNEQFF. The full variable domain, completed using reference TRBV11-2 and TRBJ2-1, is EAGVAQSPRYKIIEKRQSVAFWCNPISGHATLYWYQQILGQGPKLLIQFQNNGVVDDSQLPKDRFSAERLKGVDSTLKIQPAKLEDSAVYLCASSYRGTGIYNEQFFGPGTRLTVL.

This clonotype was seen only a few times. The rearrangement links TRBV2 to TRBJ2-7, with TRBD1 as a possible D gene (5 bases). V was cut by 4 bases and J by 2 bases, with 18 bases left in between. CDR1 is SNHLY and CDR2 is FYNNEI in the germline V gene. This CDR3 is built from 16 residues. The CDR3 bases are TGTGCCAGCAGTGGCAACAGAGGCAGGGTGACCTACGAGCAGTACTTC. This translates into CASSGNRGRVTYEQYF. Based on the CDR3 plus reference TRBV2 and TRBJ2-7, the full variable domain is EPEVTQTPSHQVTQMGQEVILRCVPISNHLYFYWYRQILGQKVEFLVSFYNNEISEKSEIFDDQFSVERPDGSNFTLKIRSTKLEDSAMYFCASSGNRGRVTYEQYFGPGTRLTVT.

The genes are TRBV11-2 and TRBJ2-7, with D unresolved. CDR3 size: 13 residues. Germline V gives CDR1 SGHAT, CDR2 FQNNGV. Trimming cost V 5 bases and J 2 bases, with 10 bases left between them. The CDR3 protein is CASSPDITYEQYF. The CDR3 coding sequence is TGTGCCAGCAGCCCTGATATCACCTACGAGCAGTACTTC.

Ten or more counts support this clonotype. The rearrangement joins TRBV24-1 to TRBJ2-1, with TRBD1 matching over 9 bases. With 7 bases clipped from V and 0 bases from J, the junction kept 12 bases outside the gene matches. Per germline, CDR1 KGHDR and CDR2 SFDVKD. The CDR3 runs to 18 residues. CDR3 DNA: TGTGCCACCAGCCAAAAAACCGGGACAGGGATCTCCTACAATGAGCAGTTCTTC. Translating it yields CATSQKTGTGISYNEQFF.

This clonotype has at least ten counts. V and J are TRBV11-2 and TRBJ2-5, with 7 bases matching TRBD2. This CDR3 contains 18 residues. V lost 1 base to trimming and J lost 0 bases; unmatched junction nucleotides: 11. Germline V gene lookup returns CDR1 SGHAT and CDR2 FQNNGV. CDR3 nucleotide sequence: TGTGCCAGCAGCTTAGGTCGGCTAGCGGATACGTACCAAGAGACCCAGTACTTC. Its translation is CASSLGRLADTYQETQYF.

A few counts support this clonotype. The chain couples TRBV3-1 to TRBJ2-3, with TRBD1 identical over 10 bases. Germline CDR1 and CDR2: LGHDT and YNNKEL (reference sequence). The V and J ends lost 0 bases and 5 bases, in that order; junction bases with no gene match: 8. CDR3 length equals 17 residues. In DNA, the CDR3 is TGTGCCAGCAGCCAAGATCTTGCGACAGGGGGCGGAGATACGCAGTATTTT. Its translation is CASSQDLATGGGDTQYF.

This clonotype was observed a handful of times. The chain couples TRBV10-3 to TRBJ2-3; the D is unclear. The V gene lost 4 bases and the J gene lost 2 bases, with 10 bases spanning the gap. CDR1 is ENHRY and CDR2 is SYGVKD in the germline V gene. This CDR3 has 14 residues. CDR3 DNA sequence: TGTGCCATCAGTGTGGCGACCATCACAGATACGCAGTATTTT. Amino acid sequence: CAISVATITDTQYF.

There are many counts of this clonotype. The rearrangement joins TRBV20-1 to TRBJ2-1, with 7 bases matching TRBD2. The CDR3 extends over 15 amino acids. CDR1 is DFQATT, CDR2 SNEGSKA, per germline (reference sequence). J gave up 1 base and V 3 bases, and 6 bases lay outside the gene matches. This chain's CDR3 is CSASPAAGSYNEQFF. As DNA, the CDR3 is TGCAGTGCTAGTCCCGCAGCGGGATCCTACAATGAGCAGTTCTTC.

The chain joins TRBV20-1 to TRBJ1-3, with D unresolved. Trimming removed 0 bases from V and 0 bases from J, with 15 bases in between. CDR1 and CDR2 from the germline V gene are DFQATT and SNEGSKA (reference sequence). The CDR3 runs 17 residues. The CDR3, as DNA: TGCAGTGCTAGAGAGCCCCGCGGAGGCGGCTCTGGAAACACCATATATTTT. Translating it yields CSAREPRGGGSGNTIYF.